Below, one T cell receptor (beta chain) is given with its context. Its antigen is unknown. One base away there is no much larger clone; base qualities are not given. The data are from a study of cytomegalovirus exposure and HLA in healthy donors listed by TCRdb under 2017. Looking at the study overall: The 650 to 800 repertoires of the first cohort and the 95 to 150 validation repertoires were produced on the same platform, according to a later analysis. The aim of the study was to test whether cataloging public T cell receptors could identify signatures of past pathogen exposure. Along with the approximately 670-subject first cohort, a separate validation cohort of 120 different subjects was used. To predict cytomegalovirus infection status, the study brought together high-throughput TCR immunosequencing, statistical association of individual TCRs with disease status, and machine learning.

The method behind the library was the immunoSEQ multiplex PCR assay. The published analysis was carried out like this. A statistical classification framework was built to diagnose cytomegalovirus status from the catalog of TCR beta chain sequences. TCRdb carries this immuneACCESS record with in-frame sequences only. Its versions omit some clonotypes, under half of them owing to an unresolved V gene in the studies checked, with the rest unexplained. V and J calls plus clone size are reproduced from that table; the DNA served to infer D and trimming. Counted in this sample were 65,000 or so clones; about 94% of them appeared once. Roughly 4.4% of the sample belongs to the ten largest clones. The germline V gene encodes CDR1 SNHLY and CDR2 FYNNEI. The CDR3 spans 16 residues, from the cysteine through the phenylalanine. Only CDR3 DNA is held: 48 bases, read in frame from base 1. V and J are trimmed by 7 bases and 1 base, and the gene matches miss 12 bases of the junction.

Findings and caveats that apply to the study as a whole: In vitro tests confirmed that a few of the cytomegalovirus-associated TCR beta chains recognize cytomegalovirus antigens. Across donors, most TCR sequences were observed very rarely, whereas some public TCRs were present in many individuals. According to the authors, the approach could potentially be generalized to other disease states and immunological phenotypes. A later analysis had no HLA typing for the validation cohort, so co-occurrence there was scored across all 130 or so repertoires. The classifier was reported to diagnose cytomegalovirus status with high specificity and sensitivity in both the original cohort and the validation cohort. Subsequent analysis determined that TCRs grouped into clusters in the first cohort also showed a tendency toward co-occurrence across the 120 or so validation repertoires, and 90% to 95% of cluster scores exceeded 0. In the study, roughly 160 TCR beta chains were listed as associated with cytomegalovirus.

The donors were included in the validation cohort of over a hundred subjects, a group kept apart from the roughly 610-subject first cohort. The chain couples TRBV2 to TRBJ1-2; 7 nucleotides in the junction match TRBD1. The clonotype originates from a man between 18 and 29 years old in good health and CMV-seropositive. Sample: PBMCs. The CDR3 amino acid sequence is: CASTTRGDSYNYGYTF. DNA sequence: TGTGCCAGCACCACAAGGGGGGACAGCTATAACTATGGCTACACCTTC.